The 5 T cell receptor beta chains listed next were all sequenced from one sample in a study of blood T cell repertoires in COVID-19. The method was immunoSEQ multiplex PCR; TCRdb's version includes in-frame clones alone and lacks a portion of them. Of roughly 400,000 clones in the sample, around nine tenths were seen once. What was sequenced was PBMCs or T cells enriched from blood (not recorded which). These receptors were obtained from a woman in her forties or fifties who had recovered from COVID-19.

The V and J genes are TRBV4-3 and TRBJ2-1, with TRBD1 matching over 7 bases. This CDR3 is 19 amino acids long. Germline V gene data show CDR1 as LGHNA and CDR2 as YSLEER. With V trimmed by 0 bases and J by 5 bases, 16 bases remained unmatched. As DNA, the CDR3 is TGCGCCAGCAGCCAAGATCAGGCGACAGGGCCCCAGTTTGACAATGAGCAGTTCTTC. It encodes CASSQDQATGPQFDNEQFF.

V and J are TRBV27 and TRBJ1-4, with D possibly matching TRBD1 (5 bases). V was pared by 8 bases and J by 2 bases, with 21 bases between. CDR3 length: 17 amino acids. Germline assignment: CDR1 MNHEY and CDR2 SMNVEV (reference sequence). CDR3 in DNA: TGTGCCAGCGGCAGTGACCACGGGGGGTGGACTAATGAAAAACTGTTTTTT. It yields the protein CASGSDHGGWTNEKLFF.

This chain joins TRBV27 and TRBJ1-6; tentatively, D is TRBD1 (6 bases). The ends were cut back, 8 bases at V and 2 bases at J, with 13 bases in the middle. CDR3 size: 15 residues. Looked up from germline, CDR1 is MNHEY and CDR2 is SMNVEV (reference sequence). DNA of the CDR3: TGTGCCAGCTCGTTTGGGGGCGCCTATAATTCACCCCTCCACTTT. This translates into CASSFGGAYNSPLHF.

The rearrangement joins TRBV19 to TRBJ1-2; 7 bases are a match to TRBD1. Germline CDR1 is LNHDA and CDR2 is SQIVND (reference sequence). Trimming removed 6 bases from V and 3 bases from J; junction bases left unmatched: 1. The CDR3 has 12 residues. CDR3 nucleotides: TGTGCCAGTAGGGACAGGTACTATGGCTACACCTTC. Its protein product is CASRDRYYGYTF.

The chain combines TRBV10-3 with TRBJ1-1; 8 bases match TRBD1. V lost 8 bases, J lost 1 base, and 6 bases stayed unmatched. The CDR3 is 14 amino acids. CDR1 is ENHRY and CDR2 is SYGVKD in the germline V gene. CDR3 region: CAISRDRSNTEAFF. CDR3 bases: TGTGCCATCTCCCGGGACAGGTCGAACACTGAAGCTTTCTTT.